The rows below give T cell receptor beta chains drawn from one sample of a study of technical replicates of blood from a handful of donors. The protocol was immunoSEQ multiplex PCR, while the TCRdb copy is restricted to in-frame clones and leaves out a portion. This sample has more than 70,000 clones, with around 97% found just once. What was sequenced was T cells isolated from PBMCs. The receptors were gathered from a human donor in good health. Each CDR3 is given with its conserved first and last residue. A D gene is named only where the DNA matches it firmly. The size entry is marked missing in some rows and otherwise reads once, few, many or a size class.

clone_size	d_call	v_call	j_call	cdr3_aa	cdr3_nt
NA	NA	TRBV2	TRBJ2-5	CASSEIGVLSGKEETQYF	TGTGCCAGCAGTGAAATCGGAGTTCTCTCCGGAAAGGAAGAGACCCAGTACTTC
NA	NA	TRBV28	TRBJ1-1	CASRLPNRLTEAFF	TGTGCCAGCAGACTTCCCAACAGGCTCACTGAAGCTTTCTTT
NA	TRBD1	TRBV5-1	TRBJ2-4	CASSGGTGGNIQYF	TGCGCCAGCAGCGGCGGGACAGGGGGAAACATTCAGTACTTC
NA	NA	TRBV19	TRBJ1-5	CASIQTGGLPGQPQHF	TGTGCCAGTATCCAAACGGGGGGCCTCCCGGGCCAGCCCCAGCATTTT
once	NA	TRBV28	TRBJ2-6	CASSSAGANVLTF	TGTGCCAGCAGTTCCGCTGGGGCCAACGTCCTGACTTTC
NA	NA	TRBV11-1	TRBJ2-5	CASRTGSLETQYF	TGTGCCAGCAGGACCGGGTCTCTCGAGACCCAGTACTTC
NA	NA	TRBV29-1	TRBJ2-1	CSVEGSGRYNEQFF	TGCAGCGTTGAAGGAAGCGGGCGGTACAATGAGCAGTTCTTC
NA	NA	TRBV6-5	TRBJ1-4	CASRRGEGVEKLFF	TGTGCCAGCAGGAGAGGGGAGGGGGTGGAAAAACTGTTTTTT
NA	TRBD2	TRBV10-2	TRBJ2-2	CASGLVGGSTGELFF	TGCGCCAGCGGTCTGGTGGGAGGGTCGACCGGGGAGCTGTTTTTT
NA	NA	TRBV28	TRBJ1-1	CASSLGRNTEAFF	TGTGCCAGCAGTTTGGGGAGGAACACTGAAGCTTTCTTT
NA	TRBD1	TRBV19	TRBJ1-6	CASRTQGVAYNSPLHF	TGTGCCAGTAGAACTCAGGGGGTGGCTTATAATTCACCCCTCCACTTT
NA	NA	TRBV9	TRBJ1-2	CASSVAIGDYGYTF	TGTGCCAGCAGCGTAGCTATAGGAGACTATGGCTACACCTTC
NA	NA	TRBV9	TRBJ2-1	CASSALYPPNEQFF	TGTGCCAGCAGCGCTCTCTATCCCCCCAATGAGCAGTTCTTC
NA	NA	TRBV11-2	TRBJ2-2	CASSLGGGSAGELFF	TGTGCCAGCAGCTTAGGTGGGGGGAGCGCCGGGGAGCTGTTTTTT
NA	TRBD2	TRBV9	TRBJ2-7	CASSAGTSGEVGEQYF	TGTGCCAGCAGCGCCGGGACTAGCGGGGAGGTGGGAGAGCAGTACTTC
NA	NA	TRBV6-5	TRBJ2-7	CASSLMGRGQYF	TGTGCCAGCAGTCTCATGGGGCGTGGGCAGTACTTC
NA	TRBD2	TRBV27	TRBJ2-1	CASSYTSGTYNEQFF	TGTGCCAGCAGTTATACTAGCGGAACCTACAATGAGCAGTTCTTC
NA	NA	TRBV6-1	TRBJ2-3	CASSELGLALNTDTQYF	TGTGCCAGCAGTGAACTCGGATTAGCGCTCAACACAGATACGCAGTATTTT
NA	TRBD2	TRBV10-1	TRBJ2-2	CASSTGGPNTGELFF	TGCGCCAGCAGTACGGGGGGGCCCAACACCGGGGAGCTGTTTTTT
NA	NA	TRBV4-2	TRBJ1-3	CASSHKDSSSGNTIYF	TGTGCCAGCAGCCACAAAGACAGCAGCTCTGGAAACACCATATATTTT
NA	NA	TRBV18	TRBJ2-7	CASSPPTTGPEQYF	TGTGCCAGCTCACCGCCTACTACAGGGCCCGAGCAGTACTTC
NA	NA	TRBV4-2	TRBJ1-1	CASSQVGGGGTEAFF	TGTGCCAGCAGCCAAGTTGGCGGGGGTGGCACTGAAGCTTTCTTT
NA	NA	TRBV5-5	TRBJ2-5	CASSFTGPSKTQYF	TGTGCCAGCAGCTTTACAGGGCCTTCGAAGACCCAGTACTTC
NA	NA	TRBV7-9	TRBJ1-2	CASSFREDMPYGYTF	TGTGCCAGCAGCTTCCGAGAGGATATGCCCTATGGCTACACCTTC
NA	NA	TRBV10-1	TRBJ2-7	CASSDRQARSYEQYF	TGCGCCAGCAGTGACCGACAGGCGCGCTCCTACGAGCAGTACTTC
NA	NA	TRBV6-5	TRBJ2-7	CASSFGTLQYF	TGTGCCAGCAGTTTTGGGACTCTTCAGTACTTC
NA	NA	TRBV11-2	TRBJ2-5	CASSQGEGAGGLVETQYF	TGTGCCAGCAGCCAGGGCGAGGGGGCGGGAGGATTGGTAGAGACCCAGTACTTC
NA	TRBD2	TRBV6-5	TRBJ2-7	CASSYSGLDPYEQYF	TGTGCCAGCAGTTACTCGGGACTAGACCCCTACGAGCAGTACTTC
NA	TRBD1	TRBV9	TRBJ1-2	CASSPGTGDYGYTF	TGTGCCAGCAGCCCCGGGACAGGGGACTATGGCTACACCTTC
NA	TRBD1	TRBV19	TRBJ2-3	CASSIPRGDTQYF	TGTGCCAGTAGTATACCCAGGGGGGATACGCAGTATTTT
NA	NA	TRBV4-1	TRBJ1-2	CASSPQVGDYGYTF	TGCGCCAGCAGCCCTCAAGTAGGGGACTATGGCTACACCTTC
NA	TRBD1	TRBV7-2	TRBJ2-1	CASSLDRGSYNEQFF	TGTGCCAGCAGCTTGGACAGGGGTTCCTACAATGAGCAGTTCTTC
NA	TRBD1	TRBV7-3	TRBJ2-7	CASSLKQEDRTREQYF	TGTGCCAGCAGCTTAAAGCAAGAGGACAGGACGAGGGAGCAGTACTTC
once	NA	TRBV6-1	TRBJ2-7	CASSEAQFEQYF	TGTGCCAGCAGTGAAGCGCAGTTCGAGCAGTACTTC